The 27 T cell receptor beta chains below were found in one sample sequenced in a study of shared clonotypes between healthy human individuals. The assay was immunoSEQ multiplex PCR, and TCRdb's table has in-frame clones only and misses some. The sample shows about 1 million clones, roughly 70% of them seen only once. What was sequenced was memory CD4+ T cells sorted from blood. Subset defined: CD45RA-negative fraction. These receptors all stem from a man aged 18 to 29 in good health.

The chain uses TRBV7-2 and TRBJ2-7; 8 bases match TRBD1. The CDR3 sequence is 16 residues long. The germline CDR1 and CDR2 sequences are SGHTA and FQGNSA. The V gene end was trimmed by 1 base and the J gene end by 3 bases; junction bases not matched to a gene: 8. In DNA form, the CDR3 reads TGTGCCAGCAGCTTAGGGGTGTTAACAGGGGGCTACGAGCAGTACTTC. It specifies CASSLGVLTGGYEQYF.

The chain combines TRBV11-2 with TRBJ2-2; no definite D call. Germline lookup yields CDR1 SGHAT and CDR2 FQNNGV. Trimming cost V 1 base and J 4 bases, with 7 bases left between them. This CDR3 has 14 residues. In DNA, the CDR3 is TGTGCCAGCAGCTTAGCCTCGGGCACCGGGGAGCTGTTTTTT. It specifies CASSLASGTGELFF. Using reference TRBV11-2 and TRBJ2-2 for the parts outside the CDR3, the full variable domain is EAGVAQSPRYKIIEKRQSVAFWCNPISGHATLYWYQQILGQGPKLLIQFQNNGVVDDSQLPKDRFSAERLKGVDSTLKIQPAKLEDSAVYLCASSLASGTGELFFGEGSRLTVL.

CDR3 DNA sequence: TGTGCCAGCAGCTTAAAGAGCTCTGGAAACACCATATATTTT. Translating gives CASSLKSSGNTIYF. The gene calls are TRBV11-2 and TRBJ1-3; D is ambiguous. Germline V lookup: CDR1 SGHAT, CDR2 FQNNGV. This CDR3 is 14 amino acids long. The V end was cut by 2 bases, the J end by 0 bases, with 5 bases between.

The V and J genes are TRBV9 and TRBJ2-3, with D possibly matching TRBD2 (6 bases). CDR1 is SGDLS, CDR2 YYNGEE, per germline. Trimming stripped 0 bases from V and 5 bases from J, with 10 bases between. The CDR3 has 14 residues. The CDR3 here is CASSVGGVGDTQYF. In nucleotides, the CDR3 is TGTGCCAGCAGCGTAGGGGGGGTCGGAGATACGCAGTATTTT.

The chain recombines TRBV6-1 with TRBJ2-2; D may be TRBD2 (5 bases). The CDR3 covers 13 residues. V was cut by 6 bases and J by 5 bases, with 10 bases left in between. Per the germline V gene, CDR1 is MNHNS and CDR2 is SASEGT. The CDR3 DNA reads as TGTGCCAGCAGAACACGGAGGACCGGGGAGCTGTTTTTT. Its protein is CASRTRRTGELFF.

The CDR3 loop is CASTNSAGVRVFQPQHF. CDR3 bases: TGTGCCAGTACTAACTCGGCCGGTGTCAGGGTGTTCCAGCCCCAGCATTTT. V is TRBV19 and J is TRBJ1-5; a weak D match, TRBD1 (5 bases). Germline CDR1 is LNHDA and CDR2 is SQIVND (reference sequence). V was pared by 7 bases and J by 7 bases, with 26 bases between. This CDR3 has 17 amino acids.

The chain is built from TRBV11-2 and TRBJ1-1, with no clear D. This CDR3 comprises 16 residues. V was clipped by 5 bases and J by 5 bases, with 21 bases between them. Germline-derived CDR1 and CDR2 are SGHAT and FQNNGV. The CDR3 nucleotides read TGTGCCAGCAGCACTTTTATGAGGGCTATGGAGACTGAAGCTTTCTTT. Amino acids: CASSTFMRAMETEAFF.

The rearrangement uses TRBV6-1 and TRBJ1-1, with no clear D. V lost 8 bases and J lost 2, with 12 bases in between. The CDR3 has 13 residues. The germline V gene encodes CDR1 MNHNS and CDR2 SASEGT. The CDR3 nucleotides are TGTGCCAGCCCCCAGACCGATAACACTGAAGCTTTCTTT. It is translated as CASPQTDNTEAFF.

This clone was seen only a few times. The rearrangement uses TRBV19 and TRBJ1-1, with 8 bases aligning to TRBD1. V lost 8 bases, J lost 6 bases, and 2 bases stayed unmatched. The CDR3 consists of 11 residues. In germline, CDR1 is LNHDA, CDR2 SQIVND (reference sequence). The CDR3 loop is CASDRGPEAFF. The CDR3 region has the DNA TGTGCCAGTGACAGGGGACCTGAAGCTTTCTTT.

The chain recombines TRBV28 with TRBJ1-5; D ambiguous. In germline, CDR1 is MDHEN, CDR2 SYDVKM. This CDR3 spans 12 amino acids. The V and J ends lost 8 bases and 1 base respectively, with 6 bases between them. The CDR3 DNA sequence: TGTGCCAGCGAAAACAGCAATCAGCCCCAGCATTTT. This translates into CASENSNQPQHF.

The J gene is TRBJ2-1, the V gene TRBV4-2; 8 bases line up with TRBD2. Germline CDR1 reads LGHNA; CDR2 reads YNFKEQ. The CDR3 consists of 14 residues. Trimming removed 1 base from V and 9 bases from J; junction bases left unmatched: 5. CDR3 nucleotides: TGTGCCAGCAGCCAAGGACTAGCGAACTCTGAGCAGTTCTTC. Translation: CASSQGLANSEQFF.

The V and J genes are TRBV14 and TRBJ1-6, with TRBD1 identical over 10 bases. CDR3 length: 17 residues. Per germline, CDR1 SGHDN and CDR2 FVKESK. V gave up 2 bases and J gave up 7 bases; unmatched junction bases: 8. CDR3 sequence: CASSQTGQGRWNSPLHF. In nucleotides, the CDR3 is TGTGCCAGCAGCCAAACGGGACAGGGGAGATGGAATTCACCCCTCCACTTT. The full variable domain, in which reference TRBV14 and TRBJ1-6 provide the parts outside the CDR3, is EAGVTQFPSHSVIEKGQTVTLRCDPISGHDNLYWYRRVMGKEIKFLLHFVKESKQDESGMPNNRFLAERTGGTYSTLKVQPAELEDSGVYFCASSQTGQGRWNSPLHFGNGTRLTVT.

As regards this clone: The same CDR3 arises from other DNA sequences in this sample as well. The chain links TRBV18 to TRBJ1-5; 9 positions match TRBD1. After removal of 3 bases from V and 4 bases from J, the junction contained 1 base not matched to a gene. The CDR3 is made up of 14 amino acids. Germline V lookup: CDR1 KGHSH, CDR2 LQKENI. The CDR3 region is CASSPGQGNQPQHF. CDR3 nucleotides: TGTGCCAGCTCACCCGGACAGGGGAATCAGCCCCAGCATTTT.

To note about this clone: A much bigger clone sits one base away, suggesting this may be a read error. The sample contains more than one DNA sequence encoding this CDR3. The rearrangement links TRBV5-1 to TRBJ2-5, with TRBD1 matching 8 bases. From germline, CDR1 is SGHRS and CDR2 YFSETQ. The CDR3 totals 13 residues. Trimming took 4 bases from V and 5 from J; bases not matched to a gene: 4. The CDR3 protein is CASSLDRVETQYF. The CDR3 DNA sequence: TGCGCCAGCAGCCTGGACAGGGTGGAGACCCAGTACTTC. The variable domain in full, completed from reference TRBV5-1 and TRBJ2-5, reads KAGVTQTPRYLIKTRGQQVTLSCSPISGHRSVSWYQQTPGQGLQFLFEYFSETQRNKGNFPGRFSGRQFSNSRSEMNVSTLELGDSALYLCASSLDRVETQYFGPGTRLLVL.

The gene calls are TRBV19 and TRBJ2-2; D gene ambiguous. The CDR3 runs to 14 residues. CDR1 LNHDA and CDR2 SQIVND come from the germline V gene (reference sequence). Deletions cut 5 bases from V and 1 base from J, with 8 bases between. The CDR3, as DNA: TGTGCCAGTAGTCCCTCGGGGAACACCGGGGAGCTGTTTTTT. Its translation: CASSPSGNTGELFF.

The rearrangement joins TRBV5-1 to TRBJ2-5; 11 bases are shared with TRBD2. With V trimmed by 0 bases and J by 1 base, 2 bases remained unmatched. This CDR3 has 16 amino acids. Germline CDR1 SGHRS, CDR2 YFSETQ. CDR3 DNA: TGCGCCAGCAGCTTGGCGACTAGCGGGACCCAAGAGACCCAGTACTTC. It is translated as CASSLATSGTQETQYF.

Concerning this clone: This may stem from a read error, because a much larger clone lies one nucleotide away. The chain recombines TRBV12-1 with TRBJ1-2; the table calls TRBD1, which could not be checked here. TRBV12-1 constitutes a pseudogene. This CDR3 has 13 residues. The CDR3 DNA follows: TGTGCCAGCAGCTACCGACAGGGCAGCGGCTACACCTTC. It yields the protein CASSYRQGSGYTF.

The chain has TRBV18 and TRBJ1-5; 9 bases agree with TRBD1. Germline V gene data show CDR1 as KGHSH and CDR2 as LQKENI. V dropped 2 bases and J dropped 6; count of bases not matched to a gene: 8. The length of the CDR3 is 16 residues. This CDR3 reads CASSPSPGQGRQPQHF. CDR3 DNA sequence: TGTGCCAGCTCACCATCTCCGGGACAGGGACGTCAGCCCCAGCATTTT.

The CDR3 is CSGLASGSSGYTGELFF. CDR3 DNA sequence: TGCAGCGGGTTGGCTAGCGGGAGTAGTGGGTACACCGGGGAGCTGTTTTTT. The V call is TRBV29-1, the J call TRBJ2-2; TRBD2 agrees at 10 bases. Germline trimming cut 7 bases from V and 3 bases from J; bases unmatched to any gene: 14. Germline V gene data show CDR1 as SQVTM and CDR2 as ANQGSEA. This CDR3 has 17 amino acids.

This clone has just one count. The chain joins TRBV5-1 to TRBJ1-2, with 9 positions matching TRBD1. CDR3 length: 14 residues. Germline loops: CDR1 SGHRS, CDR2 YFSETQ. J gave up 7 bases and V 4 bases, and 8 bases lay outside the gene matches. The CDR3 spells CASSAGTGFGGYTF. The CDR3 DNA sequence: TGCGCCAGCAGCGCCGGGACAGGGTTTGGTGGCTACACCTTC.

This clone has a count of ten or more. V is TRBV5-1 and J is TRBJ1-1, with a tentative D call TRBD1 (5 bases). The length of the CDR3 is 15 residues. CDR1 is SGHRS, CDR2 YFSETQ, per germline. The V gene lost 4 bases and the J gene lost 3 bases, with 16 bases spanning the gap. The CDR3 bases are TGCGCCAGCAGCGCAGGATGGGGCTTCGACACTGAAGCTTTCTTT. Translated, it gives CASSAGWGFDTEAFF.

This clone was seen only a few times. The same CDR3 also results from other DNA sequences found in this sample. The CDR3 spells CASSRQGLNTGELFF. The DNA for the CDR3 is TGTGCCAGTAGCCGGCAGGGCCTCAACACCGGGGAGCTGTTTTTT. The V and J genes are TRBV19 and TRBJ2-2; maybe TRBD1 (5 bases). CDR3 length: 15 residues. Per the germline V gene, CDR1 is LNHDA and CDR2 is SQIVND (reference sequence). Trimming took 6 bases from V and 2 from J, leaving 13 bases between them.

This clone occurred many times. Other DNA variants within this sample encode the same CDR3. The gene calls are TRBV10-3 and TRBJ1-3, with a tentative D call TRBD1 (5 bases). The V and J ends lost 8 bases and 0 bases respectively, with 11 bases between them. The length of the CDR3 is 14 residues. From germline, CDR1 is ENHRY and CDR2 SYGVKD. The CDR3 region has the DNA TGTGCCATCGGGGGGGGGAGCTCTGGAAACACCATATATTTT. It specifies CAIGGGSSGNTIYF.

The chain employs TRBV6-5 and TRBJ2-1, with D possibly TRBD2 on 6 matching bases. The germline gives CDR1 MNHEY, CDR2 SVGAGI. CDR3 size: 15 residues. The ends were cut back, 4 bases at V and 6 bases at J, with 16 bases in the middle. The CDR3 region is CASSSGTFSVNEQFF. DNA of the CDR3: TGTGCCAGCAGTTCTGGGACTTTTTCGGTCAATGAGCAGTTCTTC.

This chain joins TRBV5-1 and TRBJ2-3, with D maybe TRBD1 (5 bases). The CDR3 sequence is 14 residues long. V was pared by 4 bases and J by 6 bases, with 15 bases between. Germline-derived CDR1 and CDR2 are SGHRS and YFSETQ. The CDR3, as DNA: TGCGCCAGCAGCACGGCGGACATTCCGGATACGCAGTATTTT. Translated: CASSTADIPDTQYF.

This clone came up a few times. Here the CDR3 reads CASSLGTGFITQYF. In nucleotides, the CDR3 is TGCGCCAGCAGCTTAGGGACAGGATTCATTACGCAGTATTTT. This rearrangement joins TRBV5-1 to TRBJ2-3; 8 bases align to TRBD1. The CDR3 is 14 amino acids. V lost 2 bases, J lost 8 bases, and 7 bases stayed unmatched. In germline, CDR1 is SGHRS, CDR2 YFSETQ.

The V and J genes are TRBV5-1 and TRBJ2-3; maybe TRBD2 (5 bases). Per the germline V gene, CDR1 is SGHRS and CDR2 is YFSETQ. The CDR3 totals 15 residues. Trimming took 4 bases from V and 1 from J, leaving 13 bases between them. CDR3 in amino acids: CASSPSGSGTDTQYF. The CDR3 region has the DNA TGCGCCAGCAGCCCAAGCGGTAGCGGCACAGATACGCAGTATTTT.